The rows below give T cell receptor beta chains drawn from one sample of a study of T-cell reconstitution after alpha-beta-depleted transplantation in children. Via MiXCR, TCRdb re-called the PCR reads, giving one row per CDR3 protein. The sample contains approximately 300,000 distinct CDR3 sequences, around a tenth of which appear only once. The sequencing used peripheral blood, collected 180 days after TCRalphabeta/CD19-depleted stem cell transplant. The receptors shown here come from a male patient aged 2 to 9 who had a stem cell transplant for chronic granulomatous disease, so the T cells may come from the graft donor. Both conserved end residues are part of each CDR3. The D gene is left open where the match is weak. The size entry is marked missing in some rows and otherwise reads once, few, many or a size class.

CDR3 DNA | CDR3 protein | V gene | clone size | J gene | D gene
TGTGCCAGCCTGTTAGCATCTAACACCGGGGAGCTGTTTTTT | CASLLASNTGELFF | TRBV11-3 | many | TRBJ2-2 | .
TGTGCCAGCAGCCAAGATCGCATCTCGGGGGGGCCCCCCGGGGAGCTGTTTTTT | CASSQDRISGGPPGELFF | TRBV4-2 | few | TRBJ2-2 | TRBD2
TGTGCCTGGAGTCTAGCGGGGTACACAGATACGCAGTATTTT | CAWSLAGYTDTQYF | TRBV30 | few | TRBJ2-3 | TRBD2
TGTGCCAGCAGCCAGACTAGCGGGAGCTCCTACAATGAGCAGTTCTTC | CASSQTSGSSYNEQFF | TRBV7-6 | many | TRBJ2-1 | TRBD2
TGTGCCAGCAGCCTCCTGAGGGCTAGCGCTAGCTCCTACAATGAGCAGTTCTTC | CASSLLRASASSYNEQFF | TRBV7-3 | many | TRBJ2-1 | .
TGTGCCAGCAGCCCACACAGGGGTATAGGCTACGAGCAGTACTTC | CASSPHRGIGYEQYF | TRBV7-9 | . | TRBJ2-7 | TRBD1
TGCGCCAGCAGCTTGGTGGTGGGGGGCACAGATACGCAGTATTTT | CASSLVVGGTDTQYF | TRBV5-1 | many | TRBJ2-3 | .
TGCAGCGTTGAAGGGGGGCAGTCCTACAATGAGCAGTTCTTC | CSVEGGQSYNEQFF | TRBV29-1 | many | TRBJ2-1 | .
TGTGCCAGCAGCTTCATCTTAGCGGGGGTCAGGGATACGCAGTATTTT | CASSFILAGVRDTQYF | TRBV5-6 | many | TRBJ2-3 | TRBD2
TGTGCCAGCAGTTTAATAGGACAGGACTACGAGCAGTACTTC | CASSLIGQDYEQYF | TRBV28 | few | TRBJ2-7 | TRBD1
TGCAGTGCTGAAGAGGCTAGCACAGATACGCAGTATTTT | CSAEEASTDTQYF | TRBV20-1 | many | TRBJ2-3 | .
TGTGCCAGCAGCTTAGGACCGGTGCCCCAAGAGACCCAGTACTTC | CASSLGPVPQETQYF | TRBV7-2 | many | TRBJ2-5 | .
TGTGCCAGCAGTGGTAGCGGGGGGGCCTCATATTTT | CASSGSGGASYF | TRBV2 | few | TRBJ2-3 | TRBD2
TGCGCCAGCAGCCAGGACAGCCTCCAAGAGACCCAGTACTTC | CASSQDSLQETQYF | TRBV5-1 | many | TRBJ2-5 | .
TGTGCCAGCAGCGTATCAAGCGGGAACTCCTACGAGCAGTACTTC | CASSVSSGNSYEQYF | TRBV9 | many | TRBJ2-7 | TRBD2
TGCAGTGCTAGAGTCGGGGGGCAGATTGGCAAAAACATTCAGTACTTC | CSARVGGQIGKNIQYF | TRBV20-1 | . | TRBJ2-4 | .
TGCAGTGCTAGAGCCGGGGGACCATCGTCCTACGAGCAGTACTTC | CSARAGGPSSYEQYF | TRBV20-1 | many | TRBJ2-7 | .
TGTGCCAGCAGTGAAGTGTCCAGGGGACTAGCGGGAGGTAGGGATGAGCAGTTCTTC | CASSEVSRGLAGGRDEQFF | TRBV2 | . | TRBJ2-1 | TRBD2
TGTGCCAGCAGCTTGGATCGACAGGGGGCAGACTATGGCTACACCTTC | CASSLDRQGADYGYTF | TRBV5-5 | many | TRBJ1-2 | TRBD1
TGTGCCAGCAGTGATGGGGAATACGAGCAGTACTTC | CASSDGEYEQYF | TRBV25-1 | many | TRBJ2-7 | .
TGTGCCAGCAGCTTTTCTGACAGCGGTTCGTATGGCTACACCTTC | CASSFSDSGSYGYTF | TRBV7-9 | few | TRBJ1-2 | .
TGTGCCAGCAGCTTAGCGATCCAGCGGGAGAGCACAGATACGCAGTATTTT | CASSLAIQRESTDTQYF | TRBV7-9 | many | TRBJ2-3 | TRBD2
TGTGCCAGCAGCGGGGTTCGGAACACCATATATTTT | CASSGVRNTIYF | TRBV9 | many | TRBJ1-3 | .
TGTGCCAGCAGCTTAACTAGGAATAGGGGCAATGAGCAGTTCTTC | CASSLTRNRGNEQFF | TRBV5-4 | many | TRBJ2-1 | .
TGTGCCAGCAGTTTATGGGGGGCTGGGGCCAACGTCCTGACTTTC | CASSLWGAGANVLTF | TRBV12-3/TRBV12-4 | many | TRBJ2-6 | .
TGCAGTGCTAGGGGACTAGCGGGTCACAATGAGCAGTTCTTC | CSARGLAGHNEQFF | TRBV20-1 | many | TRBJ2-1 | TRBD2
TGTGCCAGCAGCTTAAGTGTAGCGGGGGGTCTGATAGGTGAGCAGTTCTTC | CASSLSVAGGLIGEQFF | TRBV7-3 | few | TRBJ2-1 | TRBD2
TGTGCCAGCGCCATCGGGGGGAAATACGAGCAGTACTTC | CASAIGGKYEQYF | TRBV7-9 | medium-sized | TRBJ2-7 | TRBD2
TGTGCCATGTCACTGTGGAACACCGGGGAGCTGTTTTTT | CAMSLWNTGELFF | TRBV7-3 | many | TRBJ2-2 | .
TGTGCCAGCAGCGGCCCTGGGGGGGGCGATCAGAATGAGCAGTTCTTC | CASSGPGGGDQNEQFF | TRBV9 | many | TRBJ2-1 | .
TGTGCCAGTAGTAACTCCGGGACACAACAACGGAATACGCAGTATTTT | CASSNSGTQQRNTQYF | TRBV19 | many | TRBJ2-3 | .
TGTGCCAGCAGGGCCGCGGAGACCCAGTACTTC | CASRAAETQYF | TRBV12-3/TRBV12-4 | many | TRBJ2-5 | .
TGTGCCAGCAGCTCCAAGGGGGGAAAAGAGACCCAGTACTTC | CASSSKGGKETQYF | TRBV7-8 | many | TRBJ2-5 | .
TGCAGTGCTAACAGGGCTGGCTACGAGCAGTACTTC | CSANRAGYEQYF | TRBV20-1 | many | TRBJ2-7 | .
TGTGCCAGCAGTGGTGAGGGCAAAGGCAATGAGCAGTTCTTC | CASSGEGKGNEQFF | TRBV25-1 | many | TRBJ2-1 | .
TGTGCCAGCAGTTTTGGGATCTACACAGATACGCAGTATTTT | CASSFGIYTDTQYF | TRBV12-3/TRBV12-4 | many | TRBJ2-3 | .
TGTGCCACCAGCAGAGATTCCGCTAGCGGCTCCTACAATGAGCAGTTCTTC | CATSRDSASGSYNEQFF | TRBV15 | many | TRBJ2-1 | TRBD2
TGTGCCAGCCAACCGGGACTAGCCACCAATGAGCAGTTCTTC | CASQPGLATNEQFF | TRBV5-6 | many | TRBJ2-1 | TRBD2
TGCGCCAGCAGCCAGGGGGCGGGCTATGGCTACACCTTC | CASSQGAGYGYTF | TRBV5-1 | many | TRBJ1-2 | TRBD1
TGCAGTGCTAGTTCCCAGAGCGCCATAGCCTACGAGCAGTACTTC | CSASSQSAIAYEQYF | TRBV20-1 | . | TRBJ2-7 | .
TGTGCCAGCAGCTTAAAAGACGGTCCTAACTATGGCTACACCTTC | CASSLKDGPNYGYTF | TRBV7-2 | many | TRBJ1-2 | .
TGTGCCAGCGGACGGGACCTAAACACCGGGGAGCTGTTTTTT | CASGRDLNTGELFF | TRBV12-3/TRBV12-4 | many | TRBJ2-2 | .
TGTGCCAGCAGCGTAGACAGGGCTAATCAGCCCCAGCATTTT | CASSVDRANQPQHF | TRBV7-2 | many | TRBJ1-5 | TRBD1
TGCAGTGCTAGAATGGGGGGGTACGAGCAGTACTTC | CSARMGGYEQYF | TRBV20-1 | many | TRBJ2-7 | TRBD2
TGTGCCAGCAGCTTAGTGACAGGGGCAAAAGAGCAGTACTTC | CASSLVTGAKEQYF | TRBV5-4 | . | TRBJ2-7 | TRBD1
TGTGCCAGCAGCGTAGAGGCTAGCGGATCCTACGAGCAGTACTTC | CASSVEASGSYEQYF | TRBV9 | many | TRBJ2-7 | TRBD2
TGTGCCAGCAGCTTAGATCGTACAGGGGCAGCGGGAGGCTACGAGCAGTACTTC | CASSLDRTGAAGGYEQYF | TRBV11-2 | many | TRBJ2-7 | TRBD2
TGTGCCAGCAGCGTAGAGGGGGGATTGAACACCGGGGAGCTGTTTTTT | CASSVEGGLNTGELFF | TRBV9 | many | TRBJ2-2 | .
TGCAGTGCTAGGGTGACTAGCGGGAGGAGCAATGAGCAGTTCTTC | CSARVTSGRSNEQFF | TRBV20-1 | many | TRBJ2-1 | TRBD2
TGTGCCATCAGTGACCTTGGACTAGCGGGAGCTTACAATGAGCAGTTCTTC | CAISDLGLAGAYNEQFF | TRBV10-3 | many | TRBJ2-1 | TRBD2
TGTGCCAGCAGTCGGGACCGGAGGACTAGCGGGAGCGGGGAGCTGTTTTTT | CASSRDRRTSGSGELFF | TRBV27 | many | TRBJ2-2 | TRBD2
TGTGCCAGTAGCATCCGGACTAGCCTTTACAATGAGCAGTTCTTC | CASSIRTSLYNEQFF | TRBV19 | few | TRBJ2-1 | TRBD2
TGTGCCAGCAGTTTTGAGGACAACTACGAGCAGTACTTC | CASSFEDNYEQYF | TRBV12-3/TRBV12-4 | . | TRBJ2-7 | .
TGTGCCAGCAGTTTAGCTCGAGGCTTCTACGAGCAGTACTTC | CASSLARGFYEQYF | TRBV12-3/TRBV12-4 | many | TRBJ2-7 | .
TGTGCCAGCAGCAGAGGACAGGCTAATAATGAAAAACTGTTTTTT | CASSRGQANNEKLFF | TRBV7-9 | many | TRBJ1-4 | TRBD1
TGTGCCAGCAGCGCCTCGAACACCGGGGAGCTGTTTTTT | CASSASNTGELFF | TRBV9 | many | TRBJ2-2 | .